This T cell receptor beta chain was documented in a study of graft-versus-host responses after intestinal transplantation. In the study overall: Transplants given to recipients were multivisceral, liver-intestinal, or isolated intestinal. Each patient got anti-thymocyte globulin induction, then tacrolimus and steroids for roughly 3 years.

Study-wide points: Marrow from the recipient contained GvH clones, some of which had appeared first in ileum or blood.

This clone was counted only a few times. Its antigen remains unknown. Graft specimens yielded both intraepithelial and lamina propria lymphocytes. Germline V lookup: CDR1 MNHNY, CDR2 SVGAGI (reference sequence). The V gene lost 6 bases and the J gene lost 2 bases, with 15 bases spanning the gap. CDR3 length: 15 amino acids. Clones were read by immunoSEQ multiplex PCR, and TCRdb kept only the in-frame ones, dropping some. The sample shows about 12,000 clones, over 65% of them seen only once. This TCR was sampled from a human patient who received an intestinal transplant, so some T cells may come from the graft donor. The source was ileum tissue, collected 142 days after intestinal transplantation. V and J are TRBV6-6 and TRBJ2-3; D perhaps matches TRBD1 (6 bases). The CDR3 region has the DNA TGTGCCAGCAGATCCGGGACACCAGTCACAGATACGCAGTATTTT. It yields the protein CASRSGTPVTDTQYF.